One and the same sample provided the 12 T cell receptor beta chains below, sequenced in a study of blood T cell repertoires in COVID-19. Data came from immunoSEQ multiplex PCR; TCRdb stores just in-frame clones and leaves some out. Of just over 150,000 clones in the sample, about 80% are singletons; the top ten hold under 0.75%. The sample comprised peripheral blood. The source of these receptors is a man in his fifties or sixties with acute or convalescent COVID-19.

V gene TRBV6-6 combines with J gene TRBJ2-7; D possibly corresponds to TRBD2 (7 bases). The ends were cut back, 5 bases at V and 0 bases at J, with 14 bases in the middle. The CDR3 covers 15 residues. CDR1 and CDR2 (germline): MNHNY, SVGAGI (reference sequence). The CDR3 protein is CASSQIGGASYEQYF. In nucleotides, the CDR3 is TGTGCCAGCAGTCAGATTGGGGGGGCCTCCTACGAGCAGTACTTC.

The gene calls are TRBV3-1 (or the pseudogene TRBV3-2) and TRBJ1-3; 9 bases are shared with TRBD1. CDR1 LGHDT and CDR2 YNNKEL come from the germline V gene (reference sequence). CDR3 length: 17 amino acids. V lost 3 bases, J lost 1 base, and 7 bases stayed unmatched. The CDR3 DNA reads as TGTGCCAGCAGCCACGGGACAGGGTCCCCGTCTGGAAACACCATATATTTT. Protein product: CASSHGTGSPSGNTIYF.

This clone occurred once. Sequence at one end of the junction differs from germline and may be a read error. The chain joins TRBV30 to TRBJ1-1; 7 bases fit TRBD1. In germline, CDR1 is GTSNPN, CDR2 SVGIG (reference sequence). This CDR3 region has 16 residues. CDR3 sequence (DNA): TGTGCCCGGAGCAGGGGGTTGAACCGTCCCGACACTGAAGCTTTCTTT. It translates to CARSRGLNRPDTEAFF. Combining the CDR3 with reference TRBV30 and TRBJ1-1 gives the whole variable domain SQTIHQWPATLVQPVGSPLSLECTVEGTSNPNLYWYRQAAGRGLQLLFYSVGIGQISSEVPQNLSASRPQDRQFILSSKKLLLSDSGFYLCARSRGLNRPDTEAFFGQGTRLTVV.

This clone was observed a single time. The CDR3 loop reads CASSLWGENIQYF. The CDR3 nucleotides are TGTGCCAGCAGTTTATGGGGCGAAAACATTCAGTACTTC. The chain employs TRBV27 and TRBJ2-4; maybe TRBD1 (5 bases). The ends were cut back, 1 base at V and 5 bases at J, with 6 bases in the middle. CDR3 length: 13 amino acids. CDR1 MNHEY and CDR2 SMNVEV come from the germline V gene (reference sequence).

The chain is built from TRBV2 and TRBJ2-5, with D perhaps TRBD2 (5 bases). Germline V lookup: CDR1 SNHLY, CDR2 FYNNEI. There are 12 residues in the CDR3. Trimming took off 6 bases at V and 0 bases at J, with 5 bases between the two ends. This CDR3 reads CASRRDQETQYF. The CDR3 DNA sequence: TGTGCCAGCAGGCGGGACCAAGAGACCCAGTACTTC.

In its sample, this clone was seen a few times. This chain joins TRBV29-1 and TRBJ1-1; D not certain. V was clipped by 3 bases and J by 3 bases, with 11 bases between them. Germline V lookup: CDR1 SQVTM, CDR2 ANQGSEA. The CDR3 is 13 amino acids. CDR3 in amino acids: CSVDGDTHTEAFF. The CDR3 DNA follows: TGCAGCGTTGACGGTGACACGCACACTGAAGCTTTCTTT. Based on the CDR3 plus reference TRBV29-1 and TRBJ1-1, the full variable domain is SAVISQKPSRDICQRGTSLTIQCQVDSQVTMMFWYRQQPGQSLTLIATANQGSEATYESGFVIDKFPISRPNLTFSTLTVSNMSPEDSSIYLCSVDGDTHTEAFFGQGTRLTVV.

The J gene is TRBJ1-1, the V gene TRBV28; TRBD1 is a possible D gene (5 bases). V dropped 2 bases and J dropped 5 bases, with 6 bases sitting between them. Germline V gene data show CDR1 as MDHEN and CDR2 as SYDVKM. This CDR3 has 12 residues. The CDR3 here is CASSLQGTEAFF. In DNA, the CDR3 is TGTGCCAGCAGTTTACAGGGTACTGAAGCTTTCTTT.

V usage is TRBV28 and J usage is TRBJ2-7, with no clear D. Deletions cut 3 bases from V and 5 bases from J, with 8 bases between. The CDR3 is made up of 12 amino acids. Germline V gene data show CDR1 as MDHEN and CDR2 as SYDVKM. Here the CDR3 DNA reads TGTGCCAGCAGTTTTTCCCACAACGAGCAGTACTTC. Encoded protein: CASSFSHNEQYF.

This sequence joins TRBV9 and TRBJ1-6; 7 nucleotides match TRBD1. CDR1 and CDR2 from the germline V gene are SGDLS and YYNGEE. The CDR3 consists of 15 residues. V lost 0 bases, J lost 8 bases, and 5 bases stayed unmatched. The CDR3, as DNA: TGTGCCAGCAGCGTAGCTGGCAGGGGGGATTCACCCCTCCACTTT. Encoded protein: CASSVAGRGDSPLHF.

The V gene is TRBV7-2, the J gene TRBJ1-3; no firm D call. Germline lookup yields CDR1 SGHTA and CDR2 FQGNSA. The CDR3 totals 16 residues. Trimming stripped 5 bases from V and 1 base from J, with 15 bases between. The CDR3 region has the DNA TGTGCCAGCAGCCCCCGACATCGGATATCTGGAAACACCATATATTTT. It is translated as CASSPRHRISGNTIYF.

V gene TRBV11-2 combines with J gene TRBJ2-6; D not certain. This CDR3 region has 13 residues. The germline V and J ends were trimmed by 6 bases and 4 bases, with 7 bases remaining between them. Germline V gives CDR1 SGHAT, CDR2 FQNNGV. The CDR3 DNA sequence: TGTGCCAGCAGTCAGACAGGGGCCAACGTCCTGACTTTC. It encodes CASSQTGANVLTF.

This clone was seen a few times. V and J are TRBV28 and TRBJ1-6; D is unclear. Trimming removed 5 bases at V and 10 bases at J, with 12 bases between. In germline, CDR1 is MDHEN, CDR2 SYDVKM. The CDR3 sequence is 13 residues long. The DNA for the CDR3 is TGTGCCAGCAGTGAGGCCCTTTCGTCACCCCTCCACTTT. Its protein is CASSEALSSPLHF.